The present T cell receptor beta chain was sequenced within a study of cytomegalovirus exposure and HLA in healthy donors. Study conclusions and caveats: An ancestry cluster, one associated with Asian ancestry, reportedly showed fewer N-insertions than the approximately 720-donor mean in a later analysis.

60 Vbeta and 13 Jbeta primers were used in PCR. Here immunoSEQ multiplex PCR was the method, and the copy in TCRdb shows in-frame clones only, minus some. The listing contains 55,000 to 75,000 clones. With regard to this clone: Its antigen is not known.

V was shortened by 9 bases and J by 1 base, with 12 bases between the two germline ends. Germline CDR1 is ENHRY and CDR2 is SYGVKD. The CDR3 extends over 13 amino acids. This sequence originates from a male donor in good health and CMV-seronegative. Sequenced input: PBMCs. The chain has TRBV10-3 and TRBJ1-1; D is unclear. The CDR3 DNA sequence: TGTGCCATTTGCGGTGAGGCGAACACTGAAGCTTTCTTT. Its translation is CAICGEANTEAFF.